This record looks at one T cell receptor (beta chain) sequence and its context. Participants had their cohort set by participant-reported clinical history. The CDR3 extends over 14 amino acids. Germline V gives CDR1 SGHNT, CDR2 YYREEE (reference sequence). Trimming cost V 2 bases and J 5 bases, with 8 bases left between them. The sample is drawn from a study of blood T cell repertoires in COVID-19. Only in-frame clones appear in the TCRdb table, and some are missing; sequencing was by immunoSEQ multiplex PCR. The table lists 150,000 to 200,000 clones, 65% to 85% of them singletons, with roughly 5.7% in the top ten.

This chain joins TRBV5-4 and TRBJ1-6, with D perhaps TRBD1 (5 bases). The source of this sequence is a middle-aged woman with acute COVID-19. The source material was PBMCs or T cells enriched from blood (not recorded which). CDR3 in DNA: TGTGCCAGCAGCTTAGCAGGGAATAATTCACCCCTCCACTTT. Encoded protein: CASSLAGNNSPLHF.